The next 29 T cell receptor beta chains were all read from a single sample in a study of OX40 agonist ivuxolimab in advanced cancers. Library preparation employed the immunoSEQ multiplex PCR assay. TCRdb provides this immuneACCESS table in a form limited to in-frame rearrangements. Some clones are lacking; in checked studies, under half of them reflect an unresolved V gene, and why the rest are absent is not known. The sample yields about 130,000 clones; about 90% were counted once. The ten largest clones add up to 0.7% to 0.9% of the sample. The sequences come from CD4+ or CD8+ T cells sorted from blood, collected in a trial of the OX40 agonist ivuxolimab. The receptors were gathered from an adult with an advanced solid tumor such as melanoma, head and neck, liver or kidney cancer.

The chain joins TRBV10-3 to TRBJ1-1, with a tentative D call TRBD1 (5 bases). This CDR3 has 13 amino acids. V was cut by 7 bases and J by 3 bases, with 12 bases left in between. Germline assignment: CDR1 ENHRY and CDR2 SYGVKD. This CDR3 is CAINVAGDTEAFF. The CDR3, as DNA: TGTGCCATCAATGTAGCGGGGGACACTGAAGCTTTCTTT.

The rearrangement joins TRBV18 to TRBJ2-7, with D tentatively TRBD1 (6 bases). The CDR3 sequence is 14 residues long. Trimming left V 4 bases short and J 0 bases short, with 10 bases between. Germline lookup yields CDR1 KGHSH and CDR2 LQKENI. As DNA, the CDR3 is TGTGCCAGCTCACTACAGGGTATCTCCTACGAGCAGTACTTC. This sequence encodes CASSLQGISYEQYF.

J is TRBJ1-1 and V is TRBV4-1; D not certain. The CDR3 has 13 residues. The V and J ends lost 5 bases and 3 bases respectively, with 10 bases between them. Germline loops: CDR1 MGHRA, CDR2 YSYEKL. CDR3 DNA: TGCGCCAGCAGCTGGGGTGGTCACACTGAAGCTTTCTTT. Encoded protein: CASSWGGHTEAFF.

This chain uses TRBV5-1 with TRBJ1-4; D gene ambiguous. Germline values: CDR1 SGHRS, CDR2 YFSETQ. This CDR3 is built from 15 residues. V shed 0 bases and J shed 8 bases, with 14 bases lying between them. CDR3 amino acids: CASSLGRTEGEKLFF. The CDR3 DNA sequence: TGCGCCAGCAGCTTGGGACGGACGGAGGGCGAAAAACTGTTTTTT.

The chain links TRBV2 to TRBJ2-1; 10 bases match TRBD2. This CDR3 is built from 16 residues. Germline values: CDR1 SNHLY, CDR2 FYNNEI. The V and J ends lost 6 bases and 2 bases, in that order; junction bases with no gene match: 7. The CDR3 sequence: CASRQAGGSPYNEQFF. CDR3 DNA: TGTGCCAGCAGGCAAGCGGGAGGGTCCCCCTACAATGAGCAGTTCTTC.

The chain couples TRBV29-1 to TRBJ1-2; TRBD1 matches at 9 bases. The germline V gene encodes CDR1 SQVTM and CDR2 ANQGSEA. The CDR3 sequence is 14 residues long. V dropped 0 bases and J dropped 7; count of bases not matched to a gene: 6. The CDR3 here is CSVEELQGAGGYTF. As DNA, the CDR3 is TGCAGCGTTGAAGAGCTACAGGGGGCTGGTGGCTACACCTTC.

V gene TRBV15 combines with J gene TRBJ1-1; 9 bases are shared with TRBD1. The germline V gene has CDR1 LNHNV and CDR2 YYDKDF (reference sequence). The V and J ends lost 1 base and 5 bases, in that order; junction bases with no gene match: 5. The CDR3 runs to 15 residues. This CDR3 is CATSRGGTGSTEAFF. The CDR3 DNA reads as TGTGCCACCAGCAGAGGCGGGACAGGGAGTACTGAAGCTTTCTTT. Full variable domain (missing parts from reference TRBV15 and TRBJ1-1): DAMVIQNPRYQVTQFGKPVTLSCSQTLNHNVMYWYQQKSSQAPKLLFHYYDKDFNNEADTPDNFQSRRPNTSFCFLDIRSPGLGDTAMYLCATSRGGTGSTEAFFGQGTRLTVV.

This clone was observed a few times. The chain links TRBV6-6 to TRBJ1-5, with 9 bases that match TRBD1. The CDR3 sequence is 12 residues long. The trim removed 8 bases at V and 6 bases at J, leaving 2 bases unmatched. CDR1 and CDR2 (germline): MNHNY, SVGAGI (reference sequence). The CDR3: CASGQGLQPQHF. The CDR3 nucleotides are TGTGCCAGCGGACAGGGGCTTCAGCCCCAGCATTTT.

The CDR3 DNA follows: TGTGCCAGCAGCTTGGGGGGACGGACTAATGAAAAACTGTTTTTT. Its translation: CASSLGGRTNEKLFF. The V call is TRBV5-4, the J call TRBJ1-4, with D tentatively TRBD1 (5 bases). Trimming cost V 0 bases and J 2 bases, with 8 bases left between them. The CDR3 contains 15 residues. The germline gives CDR1 SGHNT, CDR2 YYREEE (reference sequence). Variable domain in full (rest from reference TRBV5-4 and TRBJ1-4): ETGVTQSPTHLIKTRGQQVTLRCSSQSGHNTVSWYQQALGQGPQFIFQYYREEENGRGNFPPRFSGLQFPNYSSELNVNALELDDSALYLCASSLGGRTNEKLFFGSGTQLSVL.

This sequence joins TRBV7-3 and TRBJ2-1, with 9 bases matching TRBD2. CDR1 and CDR2 (germline): SGHTA, FQGTGA. This CDR3 is built from 15 residues. V was pared by 4 bases and J by 6 bases, with 7 bases of the junction left unmatched. The CDR3 region is CASSSRTSASNEQFF. In DNA form, the CDR3 reads TGTGCCAGCAGCTCTCGGACTAGCGCTAGCAATGAGCAGTTCTTC.

The rearrangement links TRBV29-1 to TRBJ2-6; 9 bases match TRBD1. The V gene's germline CDR1 is SQVTM and CDR2 ANQGSEA. There are 15 residues in the CDR3. V lost 5 bases, J lost 4 bases, and 6 bases stayed unmatched. The CDR3 is CSVQQGASGANVLTF. The CDR3 DNA reads as TGCAGCGTTCAACAGGGGGCTTCGGGGGCCAACGTCCTGACTTTC.

The chain couples TRBV18 to TRBJ1-5; D not resolved. Germline CDR1 reads KGHSH; CDR2 reads LQKENI. V was pared by 5 bases and J by 2 bases, with 28 bases between. CDR3 length: 20 amino acids. The CDR3 region has the DNA TGTGCCAGCTCAATTGGGGAGGCAGGATGGACCCACCCAGGCAATCAGCCCCAGCATTTT. Translated: CASSIGEAGWTHPGNQPQHF. Together with reference TRBV18 and TRBJ1-5, the CDR3 gives the full variable domain: NAGVMQNPRHLVRRRGQEARLRCSPMKGHSHVYWYRQLPEEGLKFMVYLQKENIIDESGMPKERFSAEFPKEGPSILRIQQVVRGDSAAYFCASSIGEAGWTHPGNQPQHFGDGTRLSIL.

The CDR3, as DNA: TGTGCCAGCAGTTCCGAGACTAGCGGGAGTCTCTACGAGCAGTACTTC. It translates to CASSSETSGSLYEQYF. V is TRBV28 and J is TRBJ2-7; 12 nucleotides agree with TRBD2. The length of the CDR3 is 16 residues. J gave up 3 bases and V 4 bases, and 7 bases lay outside the gene matches. Germline values: CDR1 MDHEN, CDR2 SYDVKM.

The V and J genes are TRBV25-1 and TRBJ2-1, with a weak D call TRBD1 (6 bases). The CDR3 is made up of 14 amino acids. From germline, CDR1 is MGHDK and CDR2 SYGVNS. V was trimmed by 5 bases and J by 9 bases, leaving 17 bases between them. The CDR3 loop is CASSPSTGTVEQFF. The CDR3 DNA follows: TGTGCCAGCAGTCCGTCCACAGGGACCGTTGAGCAGTTCTTC. Together with reference TRBV25-1 and TRBJ2-1, the CDR3 gives the full variable domain: EADIYQTPRYLVIGTGKKITLECSQTMGHDKMYWYQQDPGMELHLIHYSYGVNSTEKGDLSSESTVSRIRTEHFPLTLESARPSHTSQYLCASSPSTGTVEQFFGPGTRLTVL.

The chain is built from TRBV6-1 and TRBJ2-7; D is ambiguous. The V end was cut by 8 bases, the J end by 0 bases, with 11 bases between. Per the germline V gene, CDR1 is MNHNS and CDR2 is SASEGT. This CDR3 comprises 13 residues. CDR3 sequence reads: CASFAENSYEQYF. DNA of the CDR3: TGTGCCAGCTTTGCAGAAAACTCCTACGAGCAGTACTTC.

The rearrangement uses TRBV7-2 and TRBJ1-4; weak D call: TRBD1 (5 bases). V shed 6 bases and J shed 5 bases, with 13 bases lying between them. This CDR3 region has 14 residues. The germline gives CDR1 SGHTA, CDR2 FQGNSA. In DNA, the CDR3 is TGTGCCAGCAGTTGGGGCGGCGCAAATGAAAAACTGTTTTTT. Protein: CASSWGGANEKLFF. Full variable domain (rest looked up from reference TRBV7-2 and TRBJ1-4): GAGVSQSPSNKVTEKGKDVELRCDPISGHTALYWYRQSLGQGLEFLIYFQGNSAPDKSGLPSDRFSAERTGGSVSTLTIQRTQQEDSAVYLCASSWGGANEKLFFGSGTQLSVL.

This chain links TRBV28 with TRBJ1-1; D remains unclear. Trimming left V 10 bases short and J 1 base short, with 7 bases between. The germline CDR1 and CDR2 sequences are MDHEN and SYDVKM. The CDR3 is made up of 11 amino acids. The CDR3 DNA is TGTGCCACCCTCGAGAACACTGAAGCTTTCTTT. Amino acid sequence: CATLENTEAFF.

J is TRBJ1-3 and V is TRBV5-1; TRBD1 aligns across 7 bases. The V segment lost 4 bases and the J segment 3 bases; nucleotides outside the gene matches: 10. CDR1 is SGHRS and CDR2 is YFSETQ in the germline V gene. The CDR3 has 16 residues. The CDR3 protein is CASSNSGTVVGNTIYF. DNA of the CDR3: TGCGCCAGCAGCAACTCCGGGACAGTCGTTGGAAACACCATATATTTT.

This chain uses TRBV19 with TRBJ2-2; the match to TRBD2 covers 13 bases. CDR1 is LNHDA and CDR2 is SQIVND in the germline V gene (reference sequence). Trimming took 11 bases from V and 6 from J; bases not matched to a gene: 6. The length of the CDR3 is 14 residues. The CDR3 loop is CAGGLAGTPGELFF. DNA for the CDR3: TGTGCCGGGGGACTAGCGGGAACTCCCGGGGAGCTGTTTTTT.

The chain carries TRBV5-1 and TRBJ2-5, with 12 bases identical to TRBD2. The CDR3 contains 15 residues. The junction had 9 bases not matched to a gene; V was cut back by 7 bases and J by 5 bases. Per the germline V gene, CDR1 is SGHRS and CDR2 is YFSETQ. CDR3 coding DNA: TGCGCCAGCGGCCGACTAGCGGGAGTGGATGAGACCCAGTACTTC. Translation: CASGRLAGVDETQYF. The full variable domain, rest sourced from reference TRBV5-1 and TRBJ2-5, is KAGVTQTPRYLIKTRGQQVTLSCSPISGHRSVSWYQQTPGQGLQFLFEYFSETQRNKGNFPGRFSGRQFSNSRSEMNVSTLELGDSALYLCASGRLAGVDETQYFGPGTRLLVL.

The chain couples TRBV11-2 to TRBJ1-4, with a possible D match to TRBD1 (6 bases). The CDR3 is 14 amino acids. CDR1 is SGHAT and CDR2 is FQNNGV in the germline V gene. V was clipped by 5 bases and J by 8 bases, with 15 bases between them. The CDR3 spells CASSTQGGDEKLFF. CDR3 sequence (DNA): TGTGCCAGCAGCACACAGGGCGGAGACGAAAAACTGTTTTTT. The complete variable domain, with remaining parts taken from reference TRBV11-2 and TRBJ1-4, reads EAGVAQSPRYKIIEKRQSVAFWCNPISGHATLYWYQQILGQGPKLLIQFQNNGVVDDSQLPKDRFSAERLKGVDSTLKIQPAKLEDSAVYLCASSTQGGDEKLFFGSGTQLSVL.

The J gene is TRBJ1-1, the V gene TRBV27; D call uncertain. The germline CDR1 and CDR2 sequences are MNHEY and SMNVEV (reference sequence). V gave up 6 bases and J gave up 0 bases, with 14 bases separating them. CDR3 length: 15 residues. As DNA, the CDR3 is TGTGCCAGCAGCACAGTTCGCTTAATGAACACTGAAGCTTTCTTT. This sequence encodes CASSTVRLMNTEAFF.

The chain employs TRBV11-3 and TRBJ2-2, with a tentative D call TRBD1 (6 bases). CDR3 length: 16 amino acids. The V gene's germline CDR1 is SGHNT and CDR2 YENEEA. The V gene lost 1 base and the J gene lost 4 bases, with 13 bases spanning the gap. CDR3 sequence: CASSLGANRVTGELFF. In DNA form, the CDR3 reads TGTGCCAGCAGCTTAGGGGCCAACAGGGTCACCGGGGAGCTGTTTTTT.

This clone was seen only once. CDR3 protein: CASSLGLNSYEQYF. CDR3 sequence (DNA): TGTGCCAGCAGCCTGGGACTAAATTCCTACGAGCAGTACTTC. V and J are TRBV7-8 and TRBJ2-7; 7 bases agree with TRBD2. CDR1 and CDR2 from the germline V gene are SGHVS and FQNEAQ. V trimming: 5 bases; J trimming: 1 base; junction bases outside the gene matches: 5. The CDR3 is 14 amino acids.

The rearrangement uses TRBV7-9 and TRBJ2-6; D ambiguous. The CDR3 contains 14 residues. V lost 11 bases and J lost 0, with 11 bases in between. Germline CDR1 reads SEHNR; CDR2 reads FQNEAQ (reference sequence). The CDR3 sequence is CAPSSGSGANVLTF. CDR3 nucleotide sequence: TGTGCCCCTTCTTCGGGCTCTGGGGCCAACGTCCTGACTTTC.

In its sample, this clone was seen once. The CDR3 is CASSPLAWNEQFF. CDR3 in DNA: TGTGCCAGTAGCCCCCTAGCGTGGAATGAGCAGTTCTTC. The chain has TRBV19 and TRBJ2-1; TRBD2 is a possible D gene (6 bases). CDR1 and CDR2 from the germline V gene are LNHDA and SQIVND (reference sequence). The length of the CDR3 is 13 residues. Trimming cost V 6 bases and J 7 bases, with 13 bases left between them.

This clone was picked up one time. The V gene is TRBV19, the J gene TRBJ2-1; D unresolved. Looked up from germline, CDR1 is LNHDA and CDR2 is SQIVND (reference sequence). This CDR3 comprises 13 residues. Trimming shortened V by 1 base and J by 9 bases, and 10 bases separated the two germline ends. Written as DNA, the CDR3 is TGTGCCAGTAGTATAGGATATCTGGTTGAGCAGTTCTTC. Its protein is CASSIGYLVEQFF.

The chain combines TRBV5-6 with TRBJ2-3; TRBD1 matches 7 bases. This CDR3 has 14 amino acids. Looked up from germline, CDR1 is SGHDT and CDR2 is YYEEEE. With 1 base clipped from V and 6 bases from J, the junction kept 5 bases outside the gene matches. The CDR3 nucleotides are TGTGCCAGCAGCTTGTTGGTGACAGGGGATACGCAGTATTTT. Translating gives CASSLLVTGDTQYF.

The rearrangement uses TRBV18 and TRBJ1-3; TRBD1 matches at 7 bases. From germline, CDR1 is KGHSH and CDR2 LQKENI. V was pared by 4 bases and J by 0 bases, with 9 bases of the junction left unmatched. The CDR3 has 17 residues. For the CDR3, the DNA is TGTGCCAGCTCACGAATATGGGACAGCTCCTCTGGAAACACCATATATTTT. As protein: CASSRIWDSSSGNTIYF.